The rows below give T cell receptor beta chains drawn from one sample of a study of cytomegalovirus exposure and HLA in healthy donors. Assay used: immunoSEQ multiplex PCR; TCRdb lists only in-frame clones, some missing. The sample yields around 99,000 clones, roughly three fifths seen once. The sequencing input was PBMCs. These receptors were collected from a woman aged 25-40 years in good health and CMV-seronegative. Both conserved end residues are part of each CDR3. The order of the fields is J gene, V gene, clone size, CDR3 protein. A clone size is listed for some rows: how often the clone was seen (once, few, many), or a class if it is expanded.

J gene: TRBJ2-3
V gene: TRBV9
clone size: NA
CDR3 protein: CASSVASSGTDTQYF

J gene: TRBJ2-3
V gene: TRBV6-1
clone size: few
CDR3 protein: CASSSVYADTQYF

J gene: TRBJ1-5
V gene: TRBV7-6
clone size: NA
CDR3 protein: CASSLYGRNQPQHF

J gene: TRBJ2-7
V gene: TRBV6-1
clone size: few
CDR3 protein: CASSSQRGGSYEQYF

J gene: TRBJ2-1
V gene: TRBV4-2
clone size: once
CDR3 protein: CASSQDARGGIGEQFF

J gene: TRBJ2-7
V gene: TRBV11-2
clone size: NA
CDR3 protein: CASRGKQGTYEQYF

J gene: TRBJ1-2
V gene: TRBV6-6
clone size: NA
CDR3 protein: CASLSNYGYTF

J gene: TRBJ1-1
V gene: TRBV29-1
clone size: NA
CDR3 protein: CSASEGQLTEAFF

J gene: TRBJ1-1
V gene: TRBV10-1
clone size: NA
CDR3 protein: CASRTRGGANTEAFF

J gene: TRBJ2-3
V gene: TRBV9
clone size: NA
CDR3 protein: CASSVTGSGGDTQYF

J gene: TRBJ1-1
V gene: TRBV6-5
clone size: NA
CDR3 protein: CASRKPGGTEAFF

J gene: TRBJ1-2
V gene: TRBV30
clone size: NA
CDR3 protein: CAWIGQGMLRGYTF

J gene: TRBJ2-7
V gene: TRBV19
clone size: few
CDR3 protein: CASARQGGTYEQYF

J gene: TRBJ2-7
V gene: TRBV6-1
clone size: NA
CDR3 protein: CASSEGFGSDSYEQYF

J gene: TRBJ2-4
V gene: TRBV29-1
clone size: few
CDR3 protein: CSGEDSPAKNIQYF